This T cell receptor beta chain is from a study of radiotherapy plus CTLA-4 blockade in lung cancer. On the study more broadly: Patients showed objective responses in roughly 18% of cases and disease control in approximately 28%. Regarding the study as a whole: Blood TCR clones of tumor origin expanded after radiotherapy plus ipilimumab. Reports identified early blood T cell clone dynamics, with interferon-beta, as the best response predictor.

V gave up 0 bases and J gave up 7 bases, with 16 bases separating them. CDR1 is GTSNPN, CDR2 SVGIG, per germline (reference sequence). The CDR3 has 14 residues. Method: immunoSEQ multiplex PCR; TCRdb's copy keeps in-frame clones and lacks some. Here the sample spans 55,000 to 75,000 clones, around 77% being singletons. For this clone: Antigen specificity is unknown.

Sequenced here: peripheral blood, sampled from a patient treated with radiotherapy plus ipilimumab. The origin of this receptor is a human donor with non-small cell lung cancer whose response to radiotherapy plus ipilimumab could not be evaluated. Some clones in this sample may be carry-over from other donors' samples. The rearrangement uses TRBV30 and TRBJ2-7; possibly TRBD1 for D (7 bases). Written as DNA, the CDR3 is TGTGCCTGGAGTGTACTAGCCAGGGGGAGGGAGCAGTACTTC. Translation: CAWSVLARGREQYF.